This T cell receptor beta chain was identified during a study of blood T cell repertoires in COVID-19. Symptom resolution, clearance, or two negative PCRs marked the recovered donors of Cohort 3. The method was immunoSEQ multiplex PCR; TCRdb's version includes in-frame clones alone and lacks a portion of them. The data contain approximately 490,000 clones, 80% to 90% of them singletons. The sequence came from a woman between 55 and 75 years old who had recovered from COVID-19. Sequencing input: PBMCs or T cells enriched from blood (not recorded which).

The chain's CDR3 is CASSQGHGGSEQYF. CDR3 nucleotide sequence: TGTGCCAGCAGCCAGGGACATGGCGGCTCCGAGCAGTACTTC. The chain couples TRBV3-1 (or the pseudogene TRBV3-2) to TRBJ2-7, with D maybe TRBD1 (6 bases). Germline V lookup: CDR1 LGHDT, CDR2 YNNKEL (reference sequence). V lost 3 bases and J lost 6, with 15 bases in between. The CDR3 is made up of 14 amino acids.